This T cell receptor beta chain comes out of a study of cytomegalovirus exposure and HLA in healthy donors. Both 60 Vbeta primers and 13 Jbeta primers went into the PCR. The table came from immunoSEQ multiplex PCR; TCRdb's copy has only in-frame clones and leaves some out. The table shows 150,000 to 180,000 clones, with 75% to 85% occurring only once. This clone was found once. V was pared by 4 bases and J by 5 bases, with 8 bases of the junction left unmatched. The germline CDR1 and CDR2 sequences are SGHNT and YYREEE (reference sequence). CDR3 size: 14 residues. V and J are TRBV5-4 and TRBJ1-1, with TRBD1 matching 7 bases. The sequencing sample was made of PBMCs. The origin of this receptor is a woman between 35 and 50 years old in good health and CMV-seropositive. CDR3 coding DNA: TGTGCCAGCAGCAGGAAGGGGGCGTGGACTGAAGCTTTCTTT. The encoded protein is CASSRKGAWTEAFF.